Sequencing of this TCR beta chain was carried out in a study of response to subunit inactivated influenza vaccine. Study results and limitations: Every seasonal influenza vaccination brings in few new T cells, the authors suggested.

Trimming pared 7 bases from V and 7 bases from J, leaving 20 bases between. The CDR3 contains 15 residues. Germline CDR1 reads LNHDA; CDR2 reads SQIVND (reference sequence). In TCRdb, the RT-PCR reads were re-called with MiXCR into one record per CDR3 protein. The data contain a few hundred thousand distinct CDR3 sequences, roughly a fifth of them singletons. This clonotype occurred many times. Its antigen is unknown. J is TRBJ1-5 and V is TRBV19; TRBD1 might be the D (5 bases). The TCR comes from a man in his fifties or sixties who received an inactivated influenza vaccine. This specimen was PBMCs from blood, taken about 20 months after vaccination. CDR3 nucleotide sequence: TGTGCCAGTAAACCAGGACACCGAGGAAGGCAGCCCCAGCATTTT. Amino acid sequence: CASKPGHRGRQPQHF.